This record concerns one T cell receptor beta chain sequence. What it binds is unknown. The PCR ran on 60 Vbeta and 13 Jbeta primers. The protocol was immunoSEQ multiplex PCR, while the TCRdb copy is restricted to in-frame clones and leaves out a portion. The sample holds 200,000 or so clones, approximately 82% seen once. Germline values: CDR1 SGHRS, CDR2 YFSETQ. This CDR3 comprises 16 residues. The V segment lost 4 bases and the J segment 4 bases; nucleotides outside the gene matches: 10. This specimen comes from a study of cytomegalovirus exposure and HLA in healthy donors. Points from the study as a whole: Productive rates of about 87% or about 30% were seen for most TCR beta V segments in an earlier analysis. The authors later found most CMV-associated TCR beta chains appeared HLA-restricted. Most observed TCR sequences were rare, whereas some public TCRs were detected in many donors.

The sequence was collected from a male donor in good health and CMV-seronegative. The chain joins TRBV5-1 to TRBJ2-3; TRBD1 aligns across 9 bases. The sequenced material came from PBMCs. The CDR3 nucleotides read TGCGCCAGCAGCCCCCCCGGGACAGGGAATCCAGATACGCAGTATTTT. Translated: CASSPPGTGNPDTQYF.